The rows below give T cell receptor beta chains drawn from one sample of a study of blood T cell repertoires in COVID-19. The data were produced by immunoSEQ multiplex PCR, yet TCRdb's version contains in-frame clones alone and is incomplete. Of more than 250,000 clones listed, roughly 86% were seen once; the top ten hold 5.3%. The material sequenced was PBMCs or T cells enriched from blood (not recorded which). These receptors were obtained from a woman in her twenties or thirties who had recovered from COVID-19. The CDR3 runs from the conserved cysteine through the conserved F or W. D genes are given only for firm matches. Not all rows give a size; the values are once, few, many and, for expanded clones, a class.

v_gene,d_gene,j_gene,len,abundance,CDR3nt,CDR3aa
TRBV2,TRBD2,TRBJ2-3,18,-,TGTGCCAGCAGTGACTCTCCCGCCGGGACTAGCGGCACAGATACGCAGTATTTT,CASSDSPAGTSGTDTQYF
TRBV23-1,-,TRBJ2-3,15,-,TGCGCCAGCAGTCAGGGCAGGGATAGCACAGATACGCAGTATTTT,CASSQGRDSTDTQYF
TRBV11-3,-,TRBJ1-1,12,once,TGTGCCAGCAGCTCGACCGGGACTGAAGCTTTCTTT,CASSSTGTEAFF
TRBV14,TRBD2,TRBJ2-7,16,few,TGTGCCAGCAGTGGGGAGACTAGCGGAAACCTGTACGAGCAGTACTTC,CASSGETSGNLYEQYF
TRBV12-3/TRBV12-4,-,TRBJ1-1,11,-,TGTGCCAGCAGTCCTGACAAGAGAGCTTTCTTT,CASSPDKRAFF
TRBV5-1,-,TRBJ1-1,12,-,TGCGCCAGCAGCTCAAATCAGGGCGAAGCTTTCTTT,CASSSNQGEAFF
TRBV11-3,-,TRBJ2-5,14,-,TGTGCCAGCAGCTTAGGAGGGTACGGGGAGACCCAGTACTTC,CASSLGGYGETQYF
TRBV7-9,-,TRBJ1-2,14,-,TGTGCCAGCAGCTTAGTAGGGCAGGGCTATGGCTACACCTTC,CASSLVGQGYGYTF
TRBV5-4,TRBD1,TRBJ1-1,15,-,TGTGCCAGCAGCTGGGGGCCTCAGGGGGCGTCTGAAGCTTTCTTT,CASSWGPQGASEAFF
TRBV5-6,-,TRBJ2-3,14,-,TGTGCCAGCAGCTTGGGAGGTAGCACAGATACGCAGTATTTT,CASSLGGSTDTQYF
TRBV5-4,TRBD2,TRBJ2-5,15,-,TGTGCCAGCAGCCCCGCCGGGGGGTGGGCCGAGACCCAGTACTTC,CASSPAGGWAETQYF
TRBV18,-,TRBJ2-2,15,-,TGTGCCAGCTCACCTGCTAGGACGAACACCGGGGAGCTGTTTTTT,CASSPARTNTGELFF
TRBV5-5,TRBD1,TRBJ2-1,15,-,TGTGCCAGCAGCGCTGACAGGGGTACCTACAATGAGCAGTTCTTC,CASSADRGTYNEQFF
TRBV7-9,-,TRBJ1-1,14,-,TGTGCCAGCAGCTTAGTCCTCCCGAACACTGAAGCTTTCTTT,CASSLVLPNTEAFF
TRBV6-5,TRBD1,TRBJ1-2,15,-,TGTGCCAGCAGTTACTTTACAGGGGGCTCGTATGGCTACACCTTC,CASSYFTGGSYGYTF
TRBV11-2,-,TRBJ2-7,13,-,TGTGCCAGCAGCCCCGCGGGTCGAGACGAGCAGTACTTC,CASSPAGRDEQYF
TRBV5-5,TRBD2,TRBJ2-3,15,-,TGTGCCAGCAGCTTTAATGCGGGGGGAGGAGATACGCAGTATTTT,CASSFNAGGGDTQYF
TRBV5-5,TRBD1,TRBJ1-5,15,-,TGTGCCAGCAGCATCGACAGGGTTAGCAATCAGCCCCAGCATTTT,CASSIDRVSNQPQHF
TRBV29-1,TRBD2,TRBJ2-3,15,-,TGCAGCTTTACTAGCGGGGGGGCCAGAAGGGATACGCAGTATTTT,CSFTSGGARRDTQYF
TRBV3-1/TRBV3-2,TRBD1,TRBJ1-6,16,-,TGTGCCAGCAGCCAAGGAGTGACAGGGAATAATTCACCCCTCCACTTT,CASSQGVTGNNSPLHF
TRBV19,-,TRBJ1-5,17,-,TGTGCCAGTAGGGACCTATGGGACACGGATAGCAATCAGCCCCAGCATTTT,CASRDLWDTDSNQPQHF
TRBV19,-,TRBJ1-4,15,-,TGTGCCAGTAGTATCCCACAGGGTGGTAATGAAAAACTGTTTTTT,CASSIPQGGNEKLFF